This T cell receptor beta chain was documented in a study of shared clonotypes between healthy human individuals. In the original processing: Filtering differed, since immunoSEQ gave only junction sequences and no quality scores. Sequenced by immunoSEQ multiplex PCR; TCRdb stores in-frame clones only, minus some. V, J and clone size derive from that table, while D and trimming were established from the DNA sequence. The sample lists fewer than 3 million clones; 92% were seen once. The V gene lost 4 bases and the J gene lost 5 bases, with 10 bases spanning the gap. The germline V gene encodes CDR1 SGDLS and CDR2 YYNGEE. The CDR3 is made up of 13 amino acids.

The sequenced sample consisted of naive CD4+ T cells from PBMCs. As to subset: CD45RA+ positively selected. This chain links TRBV9 with TRBJ2-4, with D possibly being TRBD1 (6 bases). The receptor comes from a man between 18 and 29 years old in good health. Some clones in this sample may be carry-over from other donors' samples. The CDR3 sequence is CASSPGQQNIQYF. The DNA of the CDR3 is TGTGCCAGCAGCCCCGGACAGCAAAACATTCAGTACTTC.